Reported below is one T cell receptor (beta chain). The antigen remains unidentified. The beta constant-region primer was an equimolar mix of two oligonucleotides covering TRBC1 and TRBC2. A 12-nucleotide UMI and the SP2 primer were added to the cDNA 3' end by oligonucleotide ligation. One entry per CDR3 protein, called by TCRdb with MiXCR from the UMI-ligation and nested PCR reads. The table lists roughly 20,000 distinct CDR3 sequences, 9.5% to 11% of them singletons. The CDR3 runs 17 residues. The V gene end was trimmed by 5 bases and the J gene end by 6 bases; junction bases not matched to a gene: 13. Germline lookup yields CDR1 DFQATT and CDR2 SNEGSKA (reference sequence). Alpha and beta libraries were amplified separately from the second PCR onward. This sample was taken from a study of naive and memory T cell subsets. Study findings and constraints: There was no ground truth to check naive and memory subset results.

The source material was central memory CD8+ T cells from blood. J is TRBJ2-3 and V is TRBV20-1; 14 bases fit TRBD2. The clonotype was recovered from a human donor in good health. CDR3 amino acids: CSAGRTSGRSQTDTQYF. The CDR3, as DNA: TGCAGTGCTGGGAGGACTAGCGGGAGGTCCCAAACTGATACGCAGTATTTT.